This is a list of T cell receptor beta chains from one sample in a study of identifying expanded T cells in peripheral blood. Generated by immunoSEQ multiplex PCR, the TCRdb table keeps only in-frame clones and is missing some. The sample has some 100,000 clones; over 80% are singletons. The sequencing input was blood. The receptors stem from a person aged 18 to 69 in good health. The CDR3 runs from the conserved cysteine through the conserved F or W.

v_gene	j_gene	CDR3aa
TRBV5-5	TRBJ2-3	CASSYEGNTDTQYF
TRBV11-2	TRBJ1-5	CASRGDGDQPQHF
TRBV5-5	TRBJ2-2	CASSLAGEITGELFF
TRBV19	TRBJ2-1	CATREELAGPNEQFF
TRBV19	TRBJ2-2	CASTMRASGNTGELFF
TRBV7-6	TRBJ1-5	CASSLYPSGGNQPQHF
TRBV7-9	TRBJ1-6	CASSFSASSPLHF
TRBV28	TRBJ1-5	CASSRSGGRNQPQHF
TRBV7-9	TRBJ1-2	CASSLDVAGGDGYTF
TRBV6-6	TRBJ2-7	CASSKTAGVTYEQYF
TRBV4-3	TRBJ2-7	CASSQDSGPYYEQYF
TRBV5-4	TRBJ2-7	CASSLAWTSGTYEQYF
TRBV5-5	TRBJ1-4	CASSLGAVPGGNEKLFF
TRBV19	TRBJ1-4	CASSPQGGKLFF
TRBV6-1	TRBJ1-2	CASIGVYGYTF
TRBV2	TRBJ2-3	CASSEKGFGTQYF
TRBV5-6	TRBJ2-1	CASSSQPNEQFF
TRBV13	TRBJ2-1	CASSLGLAGSDNEQFF
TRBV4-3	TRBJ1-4	CASSHFLDSRQEKLFF
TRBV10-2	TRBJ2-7	CASRSGTSGRYEQYF
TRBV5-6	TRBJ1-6	CASSLSKNNSPLHF
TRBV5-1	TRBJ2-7	CASSLLGSSHEQYF
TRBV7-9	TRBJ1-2	CASSRQEGSGYTF
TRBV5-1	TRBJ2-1	CASSFTGPGNPGNEQFF
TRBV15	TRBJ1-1	CATSRGGSPNTEAFF
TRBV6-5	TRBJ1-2	CASSSDRAYTF
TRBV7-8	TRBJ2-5	CASSLAGTGETQYF
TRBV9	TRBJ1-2	CASSVVGTGVNNYGYTF
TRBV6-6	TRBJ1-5	CASSVRTNQPQHF
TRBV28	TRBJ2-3	CASSSQGLGATDTQYF
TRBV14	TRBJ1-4	CASSQGAWGGGREKLFF
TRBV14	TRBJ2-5	CASSHWARQETQYF
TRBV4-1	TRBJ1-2	CASSHGGVYGYTF
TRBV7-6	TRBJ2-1	CASSLGGPYNEQFF
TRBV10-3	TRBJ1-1	CAISERGETEAFF
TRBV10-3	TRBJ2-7	CATRGLADSYEQYF
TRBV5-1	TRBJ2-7	CASSLGTDYEQYF
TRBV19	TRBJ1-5	CASLDLLRGQPQHF
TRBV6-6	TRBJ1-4	CASSYYGVEDEKLFF
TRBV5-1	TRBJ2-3	CASSQTGWTDTQYF